Shown below are 3 T cell receptor beta chains from a single sample sequenced in a study of a mutant IDH1 vaccine in newly diagnosed glioma. Generated by immunoSEQ multiplex PCR, the TCRdb table keeps only in-frame clones and is missing some. The data contain roughly 60,000 clones, about 85% of them singletons. These receptors have no known antigen. Time point of the sample: week 23, last vaccination. Topical imiquimod was applied with each vaccine dose, which held 300 ug of mutant IDH1 20-mer peptide. The specimen was PBMCs, collected from a glioma patient whose treatment included an IDH1 peptide vaccine. The receptors derive from a man in his thirties or forties with glioma.

The V gene is TRBV28, the J gene TRBJ2-7; D may be TRBD1 (6 bases). This CDR3 has 14 residues. CDR1 is MDHEN, CDR2 SYDVKM, per germline. Trimming took off 6 bases at V and 12 bases at J, with 24 bases between the two ends. The CDR3 DNA is TGTGCCAGCAGCGACCGTCCTACACAAGCGGACAGGTACTTC. Encoded protein: CASSDRPTQADRYF.

The chain employs TRBV14 and TRBJ1-1; no firm D call. The germline V gene encodes CDR1 SGHDN and CDR2 FVKESK. The CDR3 contains 15 residues. Trimming shortened V by 4 bases and J by 0 bases, and 12 bases separated the two germline ends. The CDR3 region is CASSRGSPMNTEAFF. The CDR3, as DNA: TGTGCCAGCAGCCGCGGCAGCCCAATGAACACTGAAGCTTTCTTT.

The chain joins TRBV19 to TRBJ2-2; the D is unclear. Trimming removed 3 bases from V and 1 base from J, with 9 bases in between. The CDR3 covers 15 residues. The germline CDR1 and CDR2 sequences are LNHDA and SQIVND (reference sequence). The CDR3 loop reads CASSIPPQNTGELFF. The DNA of the CDR3 is TGTGCCAGTAGTATTCCACCCCAGAACACCGGGGAGCTGTTTTTT.